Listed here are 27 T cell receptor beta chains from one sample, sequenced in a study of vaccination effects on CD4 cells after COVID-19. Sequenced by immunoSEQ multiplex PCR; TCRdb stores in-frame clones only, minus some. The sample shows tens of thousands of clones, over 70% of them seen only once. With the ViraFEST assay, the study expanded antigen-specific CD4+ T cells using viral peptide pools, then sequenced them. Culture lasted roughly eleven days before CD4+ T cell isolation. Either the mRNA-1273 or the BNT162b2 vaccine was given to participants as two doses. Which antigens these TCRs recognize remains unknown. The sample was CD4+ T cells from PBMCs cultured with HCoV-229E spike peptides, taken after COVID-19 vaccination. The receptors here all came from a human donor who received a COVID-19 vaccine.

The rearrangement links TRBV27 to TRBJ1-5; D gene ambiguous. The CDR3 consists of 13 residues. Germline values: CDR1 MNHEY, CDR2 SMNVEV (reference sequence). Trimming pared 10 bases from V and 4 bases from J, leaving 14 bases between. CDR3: CATSSALNQPQHF. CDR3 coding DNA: TGTGCCACCTCCAGCGCACTTAATCAGCCCCAGCATTTT.

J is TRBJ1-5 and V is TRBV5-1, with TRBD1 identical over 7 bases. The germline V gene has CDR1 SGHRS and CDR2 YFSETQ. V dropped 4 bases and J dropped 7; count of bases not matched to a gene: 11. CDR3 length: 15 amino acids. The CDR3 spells CASSPGSAGGQPQHF. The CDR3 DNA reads TGCGCCAGCAGCCCCGGGTCGGCAGGGGGGCAGCCCCAGCATTTT.

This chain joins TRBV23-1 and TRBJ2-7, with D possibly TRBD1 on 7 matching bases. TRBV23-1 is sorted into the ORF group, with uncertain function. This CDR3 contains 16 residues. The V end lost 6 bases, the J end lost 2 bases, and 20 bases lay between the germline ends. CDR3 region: CASSRPEGARAYEQYV. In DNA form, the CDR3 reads TGCGCCAGCAGCCGTCCGGAGGGGGCGCGCGCCTACGAGCAGTACGTC.

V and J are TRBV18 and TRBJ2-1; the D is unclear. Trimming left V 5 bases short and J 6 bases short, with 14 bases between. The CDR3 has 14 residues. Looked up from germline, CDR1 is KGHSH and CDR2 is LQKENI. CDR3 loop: CASSSVALPNEQFF. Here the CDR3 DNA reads TGTGCCAGCTCATCCGTTGCCCTCCCCAATGAGCAGTTCTTC.

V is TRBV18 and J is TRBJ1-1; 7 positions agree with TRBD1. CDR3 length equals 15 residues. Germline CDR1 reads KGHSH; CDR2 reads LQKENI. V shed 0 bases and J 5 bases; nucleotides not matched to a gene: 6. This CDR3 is CASSPPETGRTEAFF. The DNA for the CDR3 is TGTGCCAGCTCACCACCGGAGACAGGGAGGACTGAAGCTTTCTTT.

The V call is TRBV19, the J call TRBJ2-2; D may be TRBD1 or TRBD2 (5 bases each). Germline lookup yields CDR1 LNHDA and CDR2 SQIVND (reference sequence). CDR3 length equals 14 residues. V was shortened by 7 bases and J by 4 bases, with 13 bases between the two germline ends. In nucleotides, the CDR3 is TGTGCCAGTATGGGGGTACGGGCCACCGGGGAGCTGTTTTTT. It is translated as CASMGVRATGELFF.

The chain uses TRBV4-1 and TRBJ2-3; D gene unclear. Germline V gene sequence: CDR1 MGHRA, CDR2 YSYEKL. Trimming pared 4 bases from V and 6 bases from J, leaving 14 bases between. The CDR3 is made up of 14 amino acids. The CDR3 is CASSLSDHWDTQYF. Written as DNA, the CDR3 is TGCGCCAGCAGCCTCTCGGATCATTGGGATACGCAGTATTTT.

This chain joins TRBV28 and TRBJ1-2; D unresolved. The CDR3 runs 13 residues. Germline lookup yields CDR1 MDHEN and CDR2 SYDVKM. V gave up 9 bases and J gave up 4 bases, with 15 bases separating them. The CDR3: CASFTTSGYGYTF. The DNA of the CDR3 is TGTGCCAGTTTTACGACGTCGGGCTATGGCTACACCTTC.

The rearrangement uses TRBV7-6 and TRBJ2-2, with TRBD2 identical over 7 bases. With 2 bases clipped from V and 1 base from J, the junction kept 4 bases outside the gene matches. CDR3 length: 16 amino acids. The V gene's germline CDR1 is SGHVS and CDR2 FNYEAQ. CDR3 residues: CASSLMGGGNTGELFF. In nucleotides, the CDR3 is TGTGCCAGCAGCTTAATGGGCGGGGGGAACACCGGGGAGCTGTTTTTT.

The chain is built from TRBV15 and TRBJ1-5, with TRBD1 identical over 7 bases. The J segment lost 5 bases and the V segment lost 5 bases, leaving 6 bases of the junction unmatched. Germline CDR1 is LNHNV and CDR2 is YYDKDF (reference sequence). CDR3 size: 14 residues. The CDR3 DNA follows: TGTGCCACCAGCGACAGGGCCAGATATCAGCCCCAGCATTTT. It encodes CATSDRARYQPQHF. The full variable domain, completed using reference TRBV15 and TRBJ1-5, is DAMVIQNPRYQVTQFGKPVTLSCSQTLNHNVMYWYQQKSSQAPKLLFHYYDKDFNNEADTPDNFQSRRPNTSFCFLDIRSPGLGDTAMYLCATSDRARYQPQHFGDGTRLSIL.

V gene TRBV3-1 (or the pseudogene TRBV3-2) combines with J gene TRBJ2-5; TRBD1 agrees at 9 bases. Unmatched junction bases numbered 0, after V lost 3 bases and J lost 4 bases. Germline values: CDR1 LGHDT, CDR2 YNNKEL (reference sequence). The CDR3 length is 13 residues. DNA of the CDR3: TGTGCCAGCAGCCAGACAGGGGGAGAGACCCAGTACTTC. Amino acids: CASSQTGGETQYF.

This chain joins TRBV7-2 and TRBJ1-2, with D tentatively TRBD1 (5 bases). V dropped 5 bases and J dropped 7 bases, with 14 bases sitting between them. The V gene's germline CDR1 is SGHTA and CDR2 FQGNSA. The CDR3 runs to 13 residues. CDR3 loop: CASSPGGSVGYTF. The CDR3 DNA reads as TGTGCCAGCAGCCCCGGGGGGAGCGTTGGCTACACCTTC.

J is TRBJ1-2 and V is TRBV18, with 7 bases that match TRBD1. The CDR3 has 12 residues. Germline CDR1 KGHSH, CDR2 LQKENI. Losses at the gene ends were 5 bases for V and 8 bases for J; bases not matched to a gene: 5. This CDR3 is CASSTTGEGYTF. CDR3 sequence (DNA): TGTGCCAGCTCAACTACAGGGGAAGGCTACACCTTC.

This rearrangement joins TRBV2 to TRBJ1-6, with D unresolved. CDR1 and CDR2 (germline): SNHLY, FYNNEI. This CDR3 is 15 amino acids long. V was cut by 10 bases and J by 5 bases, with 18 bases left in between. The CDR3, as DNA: TGTGCCACCCCACCCCAAGGGAGGGATAATTCACCCCTCCACTTT. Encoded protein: CATPPQGRDNSPLHF.

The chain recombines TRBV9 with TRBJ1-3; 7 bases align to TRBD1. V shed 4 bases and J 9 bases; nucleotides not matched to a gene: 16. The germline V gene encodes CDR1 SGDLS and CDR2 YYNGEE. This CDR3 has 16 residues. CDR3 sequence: CASSPSGGQVRSTIYF. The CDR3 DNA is TGTGCCAGCAGCCCATCCGGCGGACAGGTTAGGAGCACCATATATTTT.

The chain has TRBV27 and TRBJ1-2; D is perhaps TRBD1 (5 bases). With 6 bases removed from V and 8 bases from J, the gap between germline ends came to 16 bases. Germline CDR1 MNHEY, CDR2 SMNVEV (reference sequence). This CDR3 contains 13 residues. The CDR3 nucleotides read TGTGCCAGCAGCCCTGGGGGGGTATGGGGCTACACCTTC. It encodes CASSPGGVWGYTF.

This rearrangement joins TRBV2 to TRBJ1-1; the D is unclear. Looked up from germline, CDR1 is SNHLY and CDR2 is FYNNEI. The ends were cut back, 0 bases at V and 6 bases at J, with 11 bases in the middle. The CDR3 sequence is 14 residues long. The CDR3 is CASSEARQPAEAFF. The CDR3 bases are TGTGCCAGCAGTGAAGCGCGGCAGCCGGCTGAAGCTTTCTTT.

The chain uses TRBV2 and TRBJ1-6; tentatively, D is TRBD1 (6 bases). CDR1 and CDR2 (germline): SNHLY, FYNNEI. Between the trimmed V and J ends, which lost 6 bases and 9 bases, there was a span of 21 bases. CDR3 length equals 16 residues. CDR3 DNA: TGTGCCAGCAGCGCCGGGACACTCGACCCCCTTTCACCCCTCCACTTT. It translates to CASSAGTLDPLSPLHF.

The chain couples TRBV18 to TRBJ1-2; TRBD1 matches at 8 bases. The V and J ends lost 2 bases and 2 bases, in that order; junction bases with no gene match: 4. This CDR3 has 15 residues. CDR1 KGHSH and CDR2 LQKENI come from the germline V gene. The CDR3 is CASSPGQGSNYGYTF. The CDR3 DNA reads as TGTGCCAGCTCACCAGGACAGGGATCGAACTATGGCTACACCTTC. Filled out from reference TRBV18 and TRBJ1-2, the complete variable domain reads NAGVMQNPRHLVRRRGQEARLRCSPMKGHSHVYWYRQLPEEGLKFMVYLQKENIIDESGMPKERFSAEFPKEGPSILRIQQVVRGDSAAYFCASSPGQGSNYGYTFGSGTRLTVV.

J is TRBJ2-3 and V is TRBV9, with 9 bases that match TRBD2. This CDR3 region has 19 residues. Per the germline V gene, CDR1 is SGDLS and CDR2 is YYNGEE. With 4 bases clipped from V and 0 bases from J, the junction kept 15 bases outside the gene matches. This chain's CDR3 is CASSTRDGLAGISTDTQYF. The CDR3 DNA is TGTGCCAGCAGCACCAGAGACGGGCTAGCGGGGATTAGCACAGATACGCAGTATTTT.

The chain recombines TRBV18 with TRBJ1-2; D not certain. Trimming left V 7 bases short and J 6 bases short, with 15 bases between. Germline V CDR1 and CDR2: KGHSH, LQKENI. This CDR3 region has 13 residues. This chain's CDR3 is CASYSGQSHGYTF. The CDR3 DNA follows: TGTGCCAGCTATTCCGGGCAGTCCCATGGCTACACCTTC.

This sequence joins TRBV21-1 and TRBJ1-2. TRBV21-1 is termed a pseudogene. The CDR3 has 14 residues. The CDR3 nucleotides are TGTGCCAGCAGTCTACACATGCTCGGCTATGGCTACACCTTC. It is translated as CASSLHMLGYGYTF.

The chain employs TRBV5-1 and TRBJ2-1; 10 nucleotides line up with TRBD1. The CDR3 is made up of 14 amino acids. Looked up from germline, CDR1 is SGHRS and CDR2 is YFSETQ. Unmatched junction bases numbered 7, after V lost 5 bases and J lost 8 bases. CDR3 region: CASSRSGTGDEQFF. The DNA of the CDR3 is TGCGCCAGCAGTCGTTCCGGGACAGGGGATGAGCAGTTCTTC.

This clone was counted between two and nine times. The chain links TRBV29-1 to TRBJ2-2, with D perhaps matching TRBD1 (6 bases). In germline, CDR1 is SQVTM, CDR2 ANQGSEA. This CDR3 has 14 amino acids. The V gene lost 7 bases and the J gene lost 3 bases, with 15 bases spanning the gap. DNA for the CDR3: TGCAGCGCCGGACAGAATATGGACACCGGGGAGCTGTTTTTT. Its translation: CSAGQNMDTGELFF.

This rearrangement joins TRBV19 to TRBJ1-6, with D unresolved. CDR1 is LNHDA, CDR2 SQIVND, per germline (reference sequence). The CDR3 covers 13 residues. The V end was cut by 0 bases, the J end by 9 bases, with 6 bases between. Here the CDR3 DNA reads TGTGCCAGTAGTATAGATCGAGGTTCACCCCTCCACTTT. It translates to CASSIDRGSPLHF.

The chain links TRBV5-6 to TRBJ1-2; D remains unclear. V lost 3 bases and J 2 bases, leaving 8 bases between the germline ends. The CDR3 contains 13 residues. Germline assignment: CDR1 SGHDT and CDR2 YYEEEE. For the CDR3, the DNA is TGTGCCAGCAGCTCAAGACGGAACTATGGCTACACCTTC. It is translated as CASSSRRNYGYTF.

The chain's CDR3 is CASSLGPAQETQYF. CDR3 DNA: TGCGCCAGCAGCTTAGGACCGGCACAAGAGACCCAGTACTTC. V and J are TRBV5-1 and TRBJ2-5; D uncertain. Between the trimmed V and J ends, which lost 2 bases and 2 bases, there was a span of 10 bases. Germline CDR1 reads SGHRS; CDR2 reads YFSETQ. CDR3 length: 14 amino acids. Using reference TRBV5-1 and TRBJ2-5 for the parts outside the CDR3, the full variable domain is KAGVTQTPRYLIKTRGQQVTLSCSPISGHRSVSWYQQTPGQGLQFLFEYFSETQRNKGNFPGRFSGRQFSNSRSEMNVSTLELGDSALYLCASSLGPAQETQYFGPGTRLLVL.